This TCR beta chain came from a study of PD-L1 blockade in urothelial cancer. Here immunoSEQ multiplex PCR was the method, and the copy in TCRdb shows in-frame clones only, minus some. The sample consists of roughly 50,000 clones, around 80% of them appearing once. On this clone: Its antigen remains unknown.

Time point specified: peripheral blood 6 weeks after treatment start. Sample numbers ranged from 1 to 8 per patient, encompassing pretreatment and on-treatment collections. Losses at the gene ends were 3 bases for V and 5 bases for J; bases not matched to a gene: 12. The CDR3 is 17 residues long. Germline lookup yields CDR1 KGHSH and CDR2 LQKENI. Study-level findings and limits: Lower than median blood TCR clonality before treatment predicted better survival.

The receptor was derived from a man between 65 and 80 years old with urothelial cancer. The sample consisted of PBMCs, taken around atezolizumab (anti-PD-L1) treatment. The chain carries TRBV18 and TRBJ2-5; 10 bases match TRBD1. This CDR3 reads CASSPPLRDRGRETQYF. In DNA, the CDR3 is TGTGCCAGCTCACCCCCCCTCCGGGACAGGGGACGGGAGACCCAGTACTTC.